This paragraph covers one TCR beta chain sequence. Data came from immunoSEQ multiplex PCR; TCRdb stores just in-frame clones and leaves some out. The data contain about 350,000 clones, about 91% of them singletons. The germline V gene has CDR1 MNHEY and CDR2 SMNVEV (reference sequence). After removal of 4 bases from V and 0 bases from J, the junction contained 5 bases not matched to a gene. There are 15 residues in the CDR3. These data are taken from a study of blood T cell repertoires in COVID-19. About the research overall: Researchers got acute and convalescent COVID-19 samples from the United States, Italy and Spain.

The sequenced sample was peripheral blood. The clonotype comes from a man aged 25-45 years with COVID-19, enrolled during active disease. The chain joins TRBV27 to TRBJ2-7; TRBD1 matches 8 bases. The CDR3 region is CASSWDRLSSYEQYF. The CDR3 DNA reads as TGTGCCAGCAGTTGGGACAGGCTCAGCTCCTACGAGCAGTACTTC.